The 5 T cell receptor beta chains in this list originate from one sample, sequenced in a study of blood T cells in healthy people across ages. A second PCR, run for roughly 7 to 12 cycles, used a sample-barcoded 5' primer plus a J-beta primer mix. TCRdb reprocessed the 5' RACE reads with MiXCR, giving one entry per CDR3 protein. The table shows 1 million or so distinct CDR3 sequences, with 45% occurring only once. The sequenced sample was blood. All receptors come from a woman aged 60 to 75 in good health.

This clonotype turned up a few times. The V and J genes are TRBV6-6 and TRBJ2-7; either TRBD1 or TRBD2 may supply D (5 bases each). With 6 bases removed from V and 5 bases from J, the gap between germline ends came to 20 bases. CDR1 MNHNY and CDR2 SVGAGI come from the germline V gene (reference sequence). There are 15 residues in the CDR3. The CDR3 region is CASSLSKDGAHEQYF. In nucleotides, the CDR3 is TGTGCCAGCAGCCTATCCAAGGACGGGGCACACGAGCAGTACTTC.

In this sample, this clonotype turned up a few times. This rearrangement joins TRBV7-2 to TRBJ2-4; D could derive from TRBD1 or TRBD2 (7 bases each). The end of the DNA is better explained by TRBJ2-7, so the J call may be wrong. The CDR3 has 14 residues. CDR1 is SGHTA and CDR2 is FQGNSA in the germline V gene. The CDR3 sequence: CASSTRAGQYEQYF. Written as DNA, the CDR3 is TGTGCCAGCAGCACCCGAGCGGGACAGTACGAGCAGTACTTC.

The gene calls are TRBV5-5 and TRBJ1-1; D not certain. Trimming removed 0 bases at V and 8 bases at J, with 14 bases between. This CDR3 contains 14 residues. CDR1 is SGHKS and CDR2 is YYEKEE in the germline V gene (reference sequence). CDR3 loop: CASSLAHGLTEAFF. In DNA form, the CDR3 reads TGTGCCAGCAGCTTGGCACACGGGCTTACGGAAGCTTTCTTT.

This chain connects TRBV27 to TRBJ2-1, with a possible D match to TRBD2 (7 bases). This CDR3 contains 17 residues. V lost 1 base to trimming and J lost 5 bases, with 18 bases between them. Looked up from germline, CDR1 is MNHEY and CDR2 is SMNVEV (reference sequence). The CDR3 DNA follows: TGTGCCAGCAGTTTATGGAGCGGGAAAGGGGGGGACAATGAGCAGTTCTTC. Residues: CASSLWSGKGGDNEQFF.

This clonotype was detected only once. This chain joins TRBV6-1 and TRBJ2-5, with D tentatively TRBD1 (5 bases). The J call may be faulty, since TRBJ2-7 better matches the DNA end. This CDR3 is 14 amino acids long. Germline V gene sequence: CDR1 MNHNS, CDR2 SASEGT. This chain's CDR3 is CASSEAYRRGEQYF. CDR3 nucleotides: TGTGCCAGCAGTGAAGCGTACAGGCGAGGCGAGCAGTACTTC.